The clone carrying this T cell receptor beta chain came up a few times. This sample stems from a study of blood T cells in healthy people across ages. It was with a sample-barcoded 5' primer and a J-beta primer mix that a second PCR of about 6 to 12 cycles was run. Each CDR3 protein gets one entry after TCRdb re-called the 5' RACE reads with MiXCR. The table records some 800,000 distinct CDR3 sequences, just under 25% of them present only once. Separately, the same data were catalogued under a study of T cells of mothers and their children. That investigation notes: The sample comes from fewer than 10 healthy Caucasian donors: mothers and children.

The sequenced sample was blood. This TCR derives from a boy between 10 and 17 years old in good health.

The CDR3 DNA sequence: TGTGCCAGCAGTCACCTGGGACAGGAGACCCAGTACTTC. Translated, it gives CASSHLGQETQYF. The V call is TRBV6-1, the J call TRBJ2-5; 7 bases are shared with TRBD1. CDR1 is MNHNS and CDR2 is SASEGT in the germline V gene. The CDR3 is made up of 13 amino acids. V shed 5 bases, J shed 5 bases, and the junction held 5 bases outside the gene matches.